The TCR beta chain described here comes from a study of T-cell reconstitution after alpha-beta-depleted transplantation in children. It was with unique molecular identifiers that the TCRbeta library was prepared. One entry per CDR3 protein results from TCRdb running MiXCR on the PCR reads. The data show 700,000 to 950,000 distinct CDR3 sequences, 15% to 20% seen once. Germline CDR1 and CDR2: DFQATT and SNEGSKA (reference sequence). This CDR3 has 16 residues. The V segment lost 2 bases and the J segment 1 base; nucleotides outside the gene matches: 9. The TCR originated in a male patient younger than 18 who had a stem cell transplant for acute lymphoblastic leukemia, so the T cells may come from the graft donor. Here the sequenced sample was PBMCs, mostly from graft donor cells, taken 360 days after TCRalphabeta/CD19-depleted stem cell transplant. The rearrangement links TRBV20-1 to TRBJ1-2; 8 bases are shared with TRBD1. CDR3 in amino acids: CSARYVGQGYNYGYTF. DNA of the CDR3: TGCAGTGCTAGATACGTAGGACAGGGTTATAACTATGGCTACACCTTC.